This passage covers 30 T cell receptor beta chains from one sample sequenced in a study of cytomegalovirus exposure and HLA in healthy donors. Amplification used 60 Vbeta primers and 13 Jbeta primers. Using immunoSEQ multiplex PCR, the repertoire was profiled, and TCRdb retains in-frame clones only, with some absent. Among roughly 180,000 clones listed, more than 75% were seen once. Sequences were obtained from PBMCs. The source of these receptors is a woman aged 25 to 39 in good health and CMV-seropositive.

This sequence joins TRBV2 and TRBJ2-7; D might be TRBD1 (6 bases). The CDR3 loop spans 13 amino acids. The germline CDR1 and CDR2 sequences are SNHLY and FYNNEI. V gave up 6 bases and J gave up 2 bases, with 11 bases separating them. As DNA, the CDR3 is TGTGCCAGCAGAGCGGACAGTACCTACGAGCAGTACTTC. This translates into CASRADSTYEQYF.

Comment on this clone: Because the CDR3's place on the DNA is in doubt, the DNA is left out and the CDR3 is given as listed by TCRdb. The chain is built from TRBV18 and TRBJ2-7; the table's D gene call, TRBD1, was not cross checked with the DNA. The CDR3 adds up to 16 amino acids, both ends counted. Germline loops: CDR1 KGHSH, CDR2 LQKENI. The CDR3 reads CASSFLWTVFPYEQYF.

This clone was counted between two and nine times. The chain is built from TRBV27 and TRBJ2-7; D is uncertain. The CDR3 consists of 14 residues. The germline V gene encodes CDR1 MNHEY and CDR2 SMNVEV (reference sequence). Trimming pared 3 bases from V and 0 bases from J, leaving 9 bases between. CDR3: CASSFLGSSYEQYF. The CDR3 DNA is TGTGCCAGCAGTTTTCTGGGCAGCTCCTACGAGCAGTACTTC.

Only a few counts were recorded for this clone. The CDR3 is CASSPLAGDSYEQYF. The CDR3 DNA follows: TGTGCCAGCAGCCCACTAGCGGGGGACTCCTACGAGCAGTACTTC. V and J are TRBV11-2 and TRBJ2-7, with TRBD2 matching over 11 bases. The CDR3 spans 15 residues. V was clipped by 5 bases and J by 0 bases; unmatched bases: 3. The germline V gene has CDR1 SGHAT and CDR2 FQNNGV.

J is TRBJ1-1 and V is TRBV4-2, with 10 bases lining up with TRBD1. This CDR3 region has 15 residues. V dropped 1 base and J dropped 4; count of bases not matched to a gene: 3. CDR1 and CDR2 from the germline V gene are LGHNA and YNFKEQ. CDR3 nucleotide sequence: TGTGCCAGCAGCCAAGTCCGACAGGGGGCCACTGAAGCTTTCTTT. Translated, it gives CASSQVRQGATEAFF.

This rearrangement joins TRBV19 to TRBJ2-5; TRBD1 matches at 8 bases. The trim removed 9 bases at V and 5 bases at J, leaving 17 bases unmatched. CDR1 is LNHDA, CDR2 SQIVND, per germline (reference sequence). This CDR3 is built from 16 residues. The CDR3: CASRMTGTGARETQYF. As DNA, the CDR3 is TGTGCCAGCCGTATGACCGGGACAGGCGCCCGGGAGACCCAGTACTTC.

A remark on this clone: The same CDR3 arises from other DNA sequences in this sample as well. This chain connects TRBV7-3 to TRBJ2-2, with 8 bases aligning to TRBD2. Looked up from germline, CDR1 is SGHTA and CDR2 is FQGTGA. The CDR3 extends over 16 amino acids. V dropped 2 bases and J dropped 0; count of bases not matched to a gene: 2. Here the CDR3 reads CASSLRGGSNTGELFF. The CDR3 bases are TGTGCCAGCAGCTTACGCGGGGGGTCGAACACCGGGGAGCTGTTTTTT.

The chain joins TRBV5-8 to TRBJ2-1; the D gene is possibly TRBD1 (5 bases). From germline, CDR1 is SGHTS and CDR2 YDEGEE. The CDR3 consists of 17 residues. V dropped 4 bases and J dropped 8 bases, with 25 bases sitting between them. CDR3 region: CASSKLGFDSEGHEQFF. DNA of the CDR3: TGTGCCAGCAGCAAATTGGGGTTCGACAGCGAAGGGCATGAGCAGTTCTTC.

The chain links TRBV29-1 to TRBJ1-1; possibly TRBD1 for D (5 bases). Germline V lookup: CDR1 SQVTM, CDR2 ANQGSEA. The V end was cut by 7 bases, the J end by 3 bases, with 15 bases between. There are 13 residues in the CDR3. CDR3 nucleotides: TGCAGCGCCCGGACACTTGGGCACACTGAAGCTTTCTTT. Translation: CSARTLGHTEAFF.

The chain has TRBV7-7 and TRBJ2-5, with D tentatively TRBD1 (6 bases). Germline assignment: CDR1 SSHAT and CDR2 FNYEAQ (reference sequence). Between the trimmed V and J ends, which lost 5 bases and 2 bases, there was a span of 12 bases. The CDR3 loop spans 14 amino acids. This CDR3 reads CASSLQTGQETQYF. For the CDR3, the DNA is TGTGCCAGCAGCCTGCAGACAGGTCAAGAGACCCAGTACTTC.

Only one count was recorded for this clone. The V and J genes are TRBV5-1 and TRBJ1-4; weak D call: TRBD1 (5 bases). CDR3 length: 16 amino acids. Germline CDR1 is SGHRS and CDR2 is YFSETQ. The ends were cut back, 0 bases at V and 0 bases at J, with 9 bases in the middle. For the CDR3, the DNA is TGCGCCAGCAGCTTGGCCTCGGGGGCAACTAATGAAAAACTGTTTTTT. Its protein is CASSLASGATNEKLFF.

This clone was seen once. The J gene is TRBJ2-1, the V gene TRBV10-3, with D possibly being TRBD1 (6 bases). Trimming stripped 0 bases from V and 7 bases from J, with 22 bases between. Germline V gene data show CDR1 as ENHRY and CDR2 as SYGVKD. This CDR3 has 18 amino acids. This chain's CDR3 is CAISESELVAGVGNEQFF. In nucleotides, the CDR3 is TGTGCCATCAGTGAGTCTGAGTTAGTCGCAGGGGTGGGAAATGAGCAGTTCTTC.

The rearrangement links TRBV19 to TRBJ2-6, with D possibly matching TRBD1 (6 bases). V shed 6 bases and J shed 5 bases, with 11 bases lying between them. The CDR3 sequence is 14 residues long. CDR1 and CDR2 (germline): LNHDA, SQIVND (reference sequence). The chain's CDR3 is CASRKQGRANVLTF. CDR3 bases: TGTGCCAGTAGGAAACAGGGTAGGGCCAACGTCCTGACTTTC.

The J gene is TRBJ2-4, the V gene TRBV19; the D gene is possibly TRBD1 (5 bases). Germline CDR1 reads LNHDA; CDR2 reads SQIVND (reference sequence). V lost 5 bases, J lost 7 bases, and 12 bases lay in between. This CDR3 is 13 amino acids long. The CDR3 DNA sequence: TGTGCCAGTAGTCAGGGCGGTGGTAACATTCAGTACTTC. Its protein is CASSQGGGNIQYF.

The chain employs TRBV5-5 and TRBJ1-2; 11 bases match TRBD1. J lost 7 bases, V lost 3 bases, and 17 bases had no gene match. The CDR3 has 18 amino acids. Germline loops: CDR1 SGHKS, CDR2 YYEKEE (reference sequence). DNA of the CDR3: TGTGCCAGCAGCTCCGGACAGGGGGCGCGTCAACTGTCGACTGGCTACACCTTC. This sequence encodes CASSSGQGARQLSTGYTF.

There are a few counts of this clone. The chain couples TRBV10-1 to TRBJ2-5; D remains unclear. CDR1 is WNHNN, CDR2 SYGVQD, per germline (reference sequence). Trimming shortened V by 3 bases and J by 0 bases, and 8 bases separated the two germline ends. This CDR3 is 14 amino acids long. The CDR3 here is CASSDAQYQETQYF. As DNA, the CDR3 is TGCGCCAGCAGTGACGCCCAGTACCAAGAGACCCAGTACTTC.

This clone was recorded only once. The chain combines TRBV28 with TRBJ2-7; D is perhaps TRBD2 (6 bases). CDR1 is MDHEN, CDR2 SYDVKM, per germline. Trimming removed 6 bases from V and 0 bases from J, with 12 bases in between. The CDR3 contains 14 residues. The CDR3, as DNA: TGTGCCAGCAGCGGCCGGGACTTCTCCTACGAGCAGTACTTC. Translation: CASSGRDFSYEQYF.

V gene TRBV4-1 combines with J gene TRBJ2-5, with D uncertain. There are 13 residues in the CDR3. V shed 2 bases and J shed 1 base, with 5 bases lying between them. Germline assignment: CDR1 MGHRA and CDR2 YSYEKL. CDR3 in amino acids: CASSQSSQETQYF. The CDR3 DNA reads TGCGCCAGCAGCCAATCTTCCCAAGAGACCCAGTACTTC.

The V gene is TRBV4-1, the J gene TRBJ2-1, with 9 bases matching TRBD2. Losses at the gene ends were 4 bases for V and 1 base for J; bases not matched to a gene: 2. Germline CDR1 MGHRA, CDR2 YSYEKL. The CDR3 has 15 residues. This CDR3 reads CASSPSGGSYNEQFF. CDR3 in DNA: TGCGCCAGCAGCCCGAGCGGGGGGTCCTACAATGAGCAGTTCTTC.

This clone was detected only once. The chain has TRBV7-3 and TRBJ2-1, with 8 bases that match TRBD1. This CDR3 contains 16 residues. Looked up from germline, CDR1 is SGHTA and CDR2 is FQGTGA. The V segment lost 5 bases and the J segment 4 bases; nucleotides outside the gene matches: 10. The CDR3 here is CASSPLSRGQYNEQFF. For the CDR3, the DNA is TGTGCCAGCAGCCCCCTTTCCAGGGGGCAATACAATGAGCAGTTCTTC.

The V and J genes are TRBV19 and TRBJ2-7; maybe TRBD1 (5 bases). This CDR3 has 13 residues. The ends were cut back, 7 bases at V and 2 bases at J, with 12 bases in the middle. Germline V gene data show CDR1 as LNHDA and CDR2 as SQIVND (reference sequence). As DNA, the CDR3 is TGTGCCAGTACCGCCACAGGTGCCTACGAGCAGTACTTC. This translates into CASTATGAYEQYF. The variable domain in full, with the rest retrieved from reference TRBV19 and TRBJ2-7, is DGGITQSPKYLFRKEGQNVTLSCEQNLNHDAMYWYRQDPGQGLRLIYYSQIVNDFQKGDIAEGYSVSREKKESFPLTVTSAQKNPTAFYLCASTATGAYEQYFGPGTRLTVT.

This clone was found a few times. The chain carries TRBV7-6 and TRBJ2-3; TRBD2 aligns across 10 bases. CDR3 length: 17 residues. Germline CDR1 reads SGHVS; CDR2 reads FNYEAQ. Trimming removed 5 bases from V and 5 bases from J; junction bases left unmatched: 13. The CDR3 sequence is CASSPQERGGLKDTQYF. CDR3 nucleotides: TGTGCCAGCAGCCCACAGGAGCGGGGGGGCCTAAAAGATACGCAGTATTTT.

The rearrangement links TRBV5-1 to TRBJ2-7, with 11 bases lining up with TRBD2. J was trimmed by 0 bases and V by 4 bases; bases with no gene match: 6. CDR3 length: 16 amino acids. From germline, CDR1 is SGHRS and CDR2 YFSETQ. The chain's CDR3 is CASSPGGTSGSYEQYF. As DNA, the CDR3 is TGCGCCAGCAGCCCCGGGGGGACTAGCGGCTCCTACGAGCAGTACTTC.

The genes are TRBV11-3 and TRBJ2-1; 10 nucleotides match TRBD2. Looked up from germline, CDR1 is SGHNT and CDR2 is YENEEA. This CDR3 has 16 amino acids. Trimming at V came to 5 bases and at J to 8 bases, leaving 12 bases not matched to a gene. CDR3 nucleotides: TGTGCCAGCAGCCCGGGGTCTAGCGGGGGTGCTCATGAGCAGTTCTTC. It encodes CASSPGSSGGAHEQFF.

The DNA of the CDR3 is TGTGCCAGCAGTCGTAACATACAGGGGGCAGGCACTGAAGCTTTCTTT. Amino acid sequence: CASSRNIQGAGTEAFF. V and J are TRBV27 and TRBJ1-1; 9 nucleotides agree with TRBD1. The junction had 11 bases not matched to a gene; V was cut back by 5 bases and J by 4 bases. The CDR3 contains 16 residues. The germline CDR1 and CDR2 sequences are MNHEY and SMNVEV (reference sequence).

V is TRBV7-2 and J is TRBJ2-3; no clear D gene. The CDR3 covers 14 residues. V lost 4 bases and J 2 bases, leaving 10 bases between the germline ends. Looked up from germline, CDR1 is SGHTA and CDR2 is FQGNSA. CDR3 in amino acids: CASSYTSFTDTQYF. The DNA for the CDR3 is TGTGCCAGCAGCTATACTTCCTTCACAGATACGCAGTATTTT. The variable domain in full, with the rest retrieved from reference TRBV7-2 and TRBJ2-3, is GAGVSQSPSNKVTEKGKDVELRCDPISGHTALYWYRQSLGQGLEFLIYFQGNSAPDKSGLPSDRFSAERTGGSVSTLTIQRTQQEDSAVYLCASSYTSFTDTQYFGPGTRLTVL.

V and J are TRBV10-3 and TRBJ2-6; possibly TRBD1 for D (6 bases). This CDR3 has 17 amino acids. V was clipped by 6 bases and J by 4 bases, with 19 bases between them. The germline CDR1 and CDR2 sequences are ENHRY and SYGVKD. CDR3 bases: TGTGCCATCAGCCCACGTATCCCCGGGACAGGGGCCAACGTCCTGACTTTC. It codes for CAISPRIPGTGANVLTF.

CDR3 protein: CASSVAEGRGNTIYF. The CDR3 DNA reads TGTGCCAGCAGCGTAGCGGAGGGTAGGGGAAACACCATATATTTT. The chain combines TRBV9 with TRBJ1-3; D is unresolved. Trimming removed 0 bases from V and 4 bases from J, with 11 bases in between. The CDR3 covers 15 residues. From germline, CDR1 is SGDLS and CDR2 YYNGEE.

V and J are TRBV28 and TRBJ2-3, with D perhaps matching TRBD2 (6 bases). The CDR3 is 16 residues long. Germline CDR1 is MDHEN and CDR2 is SYDVKM. V lost 2 bases, J lost 2 bases, and 14 bases lay in between. CDR3 loop: CASSLDTGVNTDTQYF. The CDR3 DNA sequence: TGTGCCAGCAGTTTAGATACGGGGGTCAACACAGATACGCAGTATTTT.

The chain employs TRBV7-2 and TRBJ1-5; 8 bases are a match to TRBD1. The V gene's germline CDR1 is SGHTA and CDR2 FQGNSA. The CDR3 is made up of 15 amino acids. Trimming at V came to 4 bases and at J to 6 bases, leaving 8 bases not matched to a gene. As DNA, the CDR3 is TGTGCCAGCAGCTCTAGTACAGGGGGGCGTCAGCCCCAGCATTTT. Its translation: CASSSSTGGRQPQHF.